Sequencing of this TCR beta chain was carried out in a study of control samples from healthy donors and cancer patients. Germline CDR1 and CDR2: LNHDA and SQIVND (reference sequence). The CDR3 extends over 14 amino acids. Trimming took off 0 bases at V and 9 bases at J, with 12 bases between the two ends. TCRdb's copy holds only in-frame clones and misses some; the assay was immunoSEQ multiplex PCR. The table has tens of thousands of clones, approximately 89% seen once. The source of this sequence is a man aged 40-55 years with colorectal cancer. The chain combines TRBV19 with TRBJ1-5; D unclear. The sequencing sample was made of PBMCs. The CDR3 nucleotides are TGTGCCAGTAGTATAGATGGGGTGACGGGGCCCCAGCATTTT. Amino acids: CASSIDGVTGPQHF.